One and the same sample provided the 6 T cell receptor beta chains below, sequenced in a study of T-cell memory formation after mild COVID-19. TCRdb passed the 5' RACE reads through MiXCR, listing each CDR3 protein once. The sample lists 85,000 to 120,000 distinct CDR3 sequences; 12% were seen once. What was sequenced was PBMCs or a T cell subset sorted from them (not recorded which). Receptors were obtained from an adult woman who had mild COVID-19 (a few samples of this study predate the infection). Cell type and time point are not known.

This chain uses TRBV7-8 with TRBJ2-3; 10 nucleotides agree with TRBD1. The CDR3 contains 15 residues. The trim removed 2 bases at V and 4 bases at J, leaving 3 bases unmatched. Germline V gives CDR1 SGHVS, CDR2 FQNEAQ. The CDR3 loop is CASSLRDRGSDTQYF. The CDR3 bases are TGTGCCAGCAGCTTAAGGGACAGGGGATCAGATACGCAGTATTTT. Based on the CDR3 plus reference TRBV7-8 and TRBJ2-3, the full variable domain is GAGVSQSPRYKVAKRGQDVALRCDPISGHVSLFWYQQALGQGPEFLTYFQNEAQLDKSGLPSDRFFAERPEGSVSTLKIQRTQQEDSAVYLCASSLRDRGSDTQYFGPGTRLTVL.

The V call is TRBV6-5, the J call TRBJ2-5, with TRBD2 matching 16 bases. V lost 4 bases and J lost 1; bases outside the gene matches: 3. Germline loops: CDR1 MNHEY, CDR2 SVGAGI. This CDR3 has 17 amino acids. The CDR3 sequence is CASSWGLAGGRQETQYF. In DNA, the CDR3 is TGTGCCAGCAGTTGGGGACTAGCGGGAGGGCGCCAAGAGACCCAGTACTTC.

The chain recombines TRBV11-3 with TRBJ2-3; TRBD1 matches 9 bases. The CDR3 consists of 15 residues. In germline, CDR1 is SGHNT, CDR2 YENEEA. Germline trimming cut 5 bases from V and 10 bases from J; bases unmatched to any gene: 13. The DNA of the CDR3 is TGTGCCAGCAGCCTACCGGGACAGGGTTTGGATCCGCAGTATTTT. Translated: CASSLPGQGLDPQYF.

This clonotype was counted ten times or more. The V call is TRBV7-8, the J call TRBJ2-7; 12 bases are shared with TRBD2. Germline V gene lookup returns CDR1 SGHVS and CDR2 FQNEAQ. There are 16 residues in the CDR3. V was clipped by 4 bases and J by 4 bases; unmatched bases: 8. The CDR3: CASSSTGTSGYYEQYF. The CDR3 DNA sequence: TGTGCCAGCAGCTCTACCGGGACTAGCGGGTATTACGAGCAGTACTTC.

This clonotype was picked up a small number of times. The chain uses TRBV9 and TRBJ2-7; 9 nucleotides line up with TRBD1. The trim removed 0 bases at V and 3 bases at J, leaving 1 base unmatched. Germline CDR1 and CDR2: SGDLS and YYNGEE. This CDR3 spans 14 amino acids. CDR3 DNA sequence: TGTGCCAGCAGCGTAGGGGACAGGGACTACGAGCAGTACTTC. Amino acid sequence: CASSVGDRDYEQYF.

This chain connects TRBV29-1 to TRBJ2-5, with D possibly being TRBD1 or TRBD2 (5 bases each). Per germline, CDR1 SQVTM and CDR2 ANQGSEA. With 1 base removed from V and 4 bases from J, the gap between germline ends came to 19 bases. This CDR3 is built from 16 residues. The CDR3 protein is CSVEGRLQGGGETQYF. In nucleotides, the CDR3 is TGCAGCGTTGAAGGGCGCCTGCAGGGTGGGGGAGAGACCCAGTACTTC.